The 29 T cell receptor beta chains listed next were all sequenced from one sample in a study of cytomegalovirus exposure and HLA in healthy donors. A multiplex PCR was run with 60 Vbeta primers and 13 Jbeta primers. The protocol was immunoSEQ multiplex PCR, while the TCRdb copy is restricted to in-frame clones and leaves out a portion. The table shows around 88,000 clones, with under 85% occurring only once. Sequences were obtained from PBMCs. The receptors were sampled from a woman in her 40s in good health and CMV-seropositive.

The chain uses TRBV4-1 and TRBJ1-5; 7 nucleotides line up with TRBD1. The germline gives CDR1 MGHRA, CDR2 YSYEKL. V trimming: 0 bases; J trimming: 1 base; junction bases outside the gene matches: 0. This CDR3 spans 15 amino acids. The CDR3 nucleotides read TGCGCCAGCAGCCAAGAGACAGGGAGCAATCAGCCCCAGCATTTT. It yields the protein CASSQETGSNQPQHF.

V is TRBV4-1 and J is TRBJ2-1, with 7 bases identical to TRBD2. The CDR3 contains 16 residues. Germline CDR1 reads MGHRA; CDR2 reads YSYEKL. J was trimmed by 2 bases and V by 1 base; bases with no gene match: 5. The DNA of the CDR3 is TGCGCCAGCAGCCAAGCGGCGGGAGATGCCTACAATGAGCAGTTCTTC. Amino acid sequence: CASSQAAGDAYNEQFF.

The V call is TRBV5-6, the J call TRBJ2-7; TRBD2 aligns across 14 bases. V lost 4 bases, J lost 7 bases, and 7 bases stayed unmatched. This CDR3 contains 15 residues. From germline, CDR1 is SGHDT and CDR2 YYEEEE. The chain's CDR3 is CASSPGLAGGKEQYF. The CDR3 DNA follows: TGTGCCAGCAGCCCCGGACTAGCGGGAGGTAAAGAGCAGTACTTC.

This chain connects TRBV6-6 to TRBJ2-7; possibly TRBD2 for D (6 bases). Looked up from germline, CDR1 is MNHNY and CDR2 is SVGAGI (reference sequence). This CDR3 is 13 amino acids long. Trimming pared 1 base from V and 5 bases from J, leaving 9 bases between. The CDR3 is CASSYFPGDEQYF. The DNA for the CDR3 is TGTGCCAGCAGTTACTTTCCGGGGGACGAGCAGTACTTC.

The chain joins TRBV2 to TRBJ2-5; TRBD2 matches 10 bases. This CDR3 region has 13 residues. Unmatched junction bases numbered 4, after V lost 1 base and J lost 11 bases. Germline-derived CDR1 and CDR2 are SNHLY and FYNNEI. The CDR3 region has the DNA TGTGCCAGCAGTGAAGGGGGACTAGCGAGGCAGTACTTC. Encoded protein: CASSEGGLARQYF.

This rearrangement joins TRBV2 to TRBJ1-5; a possible D gene is TRBD1 (6 bases). The V end was cut by 10 bases, the J end by 0 bases, with 16 bases between. The CDR3 loop spans 15 amino acids. The germline V gene has CDR1 SNHLY and CDR2 FYNNEI. The CDR3 DNA sequence: TGTGCCACCGCCCCACAGGGCCTTAGCAATCAGCCCCAGCATTTT. Translated, it gives CATAPQGLSNQPQHF.

This clone was picked up a small number of times. The gene calls are TRBV5-6 and TRBJ1-1, with 7 positions matching TRBD1. With V trimmed by 3 bases and J by 8 bases, 10 bases remained unmatched. The CDR3 is made up of 14 amino acids. CDR1 SGHDT and CDR2 YYEEEE come from the germline V gene. The chain's CDR3 is CASSSRQGKSEAFF. CDR3 coding DNA: TGTGCCAGCAGCTCGAGACAGGGTAAAAGCGAAGCTTTCTTT.

The chain recombines TRBV6-1 with TRBJ2-3; TRBD2 matches 10 bases. Germline V gene data show CDR1 as MNHNS and CDR2 as SASEGT. The CDR3 is made up of 14 amino acids. Germline trimming cut 8 bases from V and 0 bases from J; bases unmatched to any gene: 2. DNA of the CDR3: TGTGCCAGCGGTAGCGGGGGGAGCACAGATACGCAGTATTTT. Protein product: CASGSGGSTDTQYF.

The chain joins TRBV4-2 to TRBJ2-7; 7 nucleotides align to TRBD2. The CDR3 totals 14 residues. After removal of 6 bases from V and 4 bases from J, the junction contained 9 bases not matched to a gene. From germline, CDR1 is LGHNA and CDR2 YNFKEQ. The CDR3 DNA sequence: TGTGCCAGCAGTATGATCGGGACTATTTACGAGCAGTACTTC. Protein sequence: CASSMIGTIYEQYF.

V gene TRBV6-4 combines with J gene TRBJ2-2; TRBD1 is a possible D gene (5 bases). The V and J ends lost 3 bases and 1 base respectively, with 12 bases between them. This CDR3 spans 16 amino acids. From germline, CDR1 is MRHNA and CDR2 SNTAGT. The CDR3 DNA follows: TGTGCCAGCAGTGAGGGTGAGACAGAGAACACCGGGGAGCTGTTTTTT. Its translation is CASSEGETENTGELFF.

The gene calls are TRBV5-4 and TRBJ2-7, with 8 bases lining up with TRBD2. The V gene end was trimmed by 5 bases and the J gene end by 7 bases; junction bases not matched to a gene: 8. Germline V gene sequence: CDR1 SGHNT, CDR2 YYREEE (reference sequence). The CDR3 has 13 amino acids. DNA for the CDR3: TGTGCCAGCAGGGACGGGAGGGCTAGAGAGCAGTACTTC. Its protein is CASRDGRAREQYF.

V is TRBV7-2 and J is TRBJ2-7, with 10 positions matching TRBD2. The germline V gene encodes CDR1 SGHTA and CDR2 FQGNSA. After removal of 5 bases from V and 2 bases from J, the junction contained 6 bases not matched to a gene. The CDR3 sequence is 15 residues long. In DNA, the CDR3 is TGTGCCAGCAGCCGCGGGACTAGCGCAACCTACGAGCAGTACTTC. Translation gives CASSRGTSATYEQYF.

V is TRBV2 and J is TRBJ2-1, with D perhaps matching TRBD2 (5 bases). There are 15 residues in the CDR3. Germline loops: CDR1 SNHLY, CDR2 FYNNEI. The germline V and J ends were trimmed by 6 bases and 7 bases, with 19 bases remaining between them. The CDR3 loop reads CASRPGSLEVNEQFF. CDR3 DNA sequence: TGTGCCAGCAGGCCGGGATCTCTTGAGGTTAATGAGCAGTTCTTC. Looking up the rest from reference TRBV2 and TRBJ2-1 gives the full variable domain: EPEVTQTPSHQVTQMGQEVILRCVPISNHLYFYWYRQILGQKVEFLVSFYNNEISEKSEIFDDQFSVERPDGSNFTLKIRSTKLEDSAMYFCASRPGSLEVNEQFFGPGTRLTVL.

This rearrangement joins TRBV29-1 to TRBJ2-2; D is uncertain. The CDR3 consists of 15 residues. Trimming cost V 4 bases and J 3 bases, with 15 bases left between them. The germline CDR1 and CDR2 sequences are SQVTM and ANQGSEA. The CDR3 DNA reads TGCAGCGTTGGCGGCCCCGGAATCGACACCGGGGAGCTGTTTTTT. It specifies CSVGGPGIDTGELFF.

This clone has only a few counts. V gene TRBV27 combines with J gene TRBJ2-1, with 9 bases lining up with TRBD1. J lost 6 bases, V lost 0 bases, and 6 bases had no gene match. Germline CDR1 is MNHEY and CDR2 is SMNVEV (reference sequence). This CDR3 is 16 amino acids long. Written as DNA, the CDR3 is TGTGCCAGCAGTTTATCCCGGGACAGGGTGGTCAATGAGCAGTTCTTC. Its translation is CASSLSRDRVVNEQFF.

J is TRBJ2-3 and V is TRBV5-6; no reliable D call. Trimming removed 0 bases at V and 6 bases at J, with 8 bases between. Germline CDR1 SGHDT, CDR2 YYEEEE. The CDR3 extends over 13 amino acids. The CDR3 spells CASSLAGRDTQYF. The CDR3 nucleotides are TGTGCCAGCAGCTTGGCGGGTAGGGATACGCAGTATTTT.

This sequence joins TRBV2 and TRBJ2-5; maybe TRBD1 (6 bases). Germline CDR1 and CDR2: SNHLY and FYNNEI. Trimming took off 5 bases at V and 2 bases at J, with 9 bases between the two ends. This CDR3 comprises 13 residues. DNA of the CDR3: TGTGCCAGCAGTAGGGACAATCAAGAGACCCAGTACTTC. Its translation: CASSRDNQETQYF.

The J gene is TRBJ1-2, the V gene TRBV5-1; possible D gene TRBD1, 6 bases. Trimming left V 1 base short and J 7 bases short, with 14 bases between. Germline V CDR1 and CDR2: SGHRS, YFSETQ. The CDR3 length is 14 residues. In DNA, the CDR3 is TGCGCCAGCAGCTTGAACAGGGAAGGTCCTGGCTACACCTTC. It is translated as CASSLNREGPGYTF.

The chain carries TRBV29-1 and TRBJ1-2; D remains ambiguous. V was shortened by 0 bases and J by 4 bases, with 15 bases between the two germline ends. Germline lookup yields CDR1 SQVTM and CDR2 ANQGSEA. The CDR3 length is 15 residues. The chain's CDR3 is CSVEEAREDFYGYTF. CDR3 coding DNA: TGCAGCGTTGAAGAGGCACGGGAGGATTTCTATGGCTACACCTTC.

J is TRBJ1-2 and V is TRBV11-3, with 8 bases fitting TRBD1. The CDR3 sequence is 16 residues long. V was clipped by 3 bases and J by 7 bases; unmatched bases: 13. Germline V gene data show CDR1 as SGHNT and CDR2 as YENEEA. Here the CDR3 reads CASSLRGGRGLSGYTF. In nucleotides, the CDR3 is TGTGCCAGCAGCTTGCGCGGGGGCAGGGGGCTTTCTGGCTACACCTTC.

This chain joins TRBV29-1 and TRBJ2-7, with 8 bases identical to TRBD1. With 6 bases clipped from V and 3 bases from J, the junction kept 7 bases outside the gene matches. Germline assignment: CDR1 SQVTM and CDR2 ANQGSEA. CDR3 length equals 13 residues. DNA of the CDR3: TGCAGCGTGTCACAGGGGGTTCTCTACGAGCAGTACTTC. The encoded protein is CSVSQGVLYEQYF.

The rearrangement joins TRBV27 to TRBJ2-7; TRBD2 matches at 7 bases. CDR3 length: 13 amino acids. Germline CDR1 reads MNHEY; CDR2 reads SMNVEV (reference sequence). Trimming took 8 bases from V and 2 from J; bases not matched to a gene: 6. The CDR3 region has the DNA TGTGCCAGCCGTCGCGGGAGCACCTACGAGCAGTACTTC. As protein: CASRRGSTYEQYF.

In its sample, this clone was seen once. The gene calls are TRBV18 and TRBJ1-4; TRBD1 matches at 7 bases. This CDR3 contains 15 residues. The V segment lost 6 bases and the J segment 0 bases; nucleotides outside the gene matches: 4. CDR1 and CDR2 (germline): KGHSH, LQKENI. The CDR3 sequence is CASSRDSATNEKLFF. Here the CDR3 DNA reads TGTGCCAGCTCGCGGGACAGCGCAACTAATGAAAAACTGTTTTTT.

This sequence joins TRBV5-1 and TRBJ2-7; TRBD2 agrees at 16 bases. CDR3 length: 17 residues. V lost 4 bases, J lost 5 bases, and 9 bases stayed unmatched. Looked up from germline, CDR1 is SGHRS and CDR2 is YFSETQ. This CDR3 is CASSTGLAGGTGHEQYF. In DNA form, the CDR3 reads TGCGCCAGCAGCACGGGACTAGCGGGAGGGACGGGCCACGAGCAGTACTTC.

The chain couples TRBV10-3 to TRBJ2-1; TRBD2 matches 7 bases. This CDR3 comprises 16 residues. Germline V gene lookup returns CDR1 ENHRY and CDR2 SYGVKD. Germline trimming cut 9 bases from V and 4 bases from J; bases unmatched to any gene: 15. The CDR3 region is CAITQGVGTTYNEQFF. In DNA form, the CDR3 reads TGTGCCATAACCCAGGGCGTGGGGACTACTTACAATGAGCAGTTCTTC.

The rearrangement uses TRBV29-1 and TRBJ2-5, with D perhaps matching TRBD2 (6 bases). Per the germline V gene, CDR1 is SQVTM and CDR2 is ANQGSEA. V was cut by 6 bases and J by 7 bases, with 18 bases left in between. The CDR3 length is 13 residues. The CDR3 DNA is TGCAGCGTGGGGACTGACCCCCCGGGGACCCAGTACTTC. Protein: CSVGTDPPGTQYF. Full variable domain (outside the CDR3, taken from reference TRBV29-1 and TRBJ2-5): SAVISQKPSRDICQRGTSLTIQCQVDSQVTMMFWYRQQPGQSLTLIATANQGSEATYESGFVIDKFPISRPNLTFSTLTVSNMSPEDSSIYLCSVGTDPPGTQYFGPGTRLLVL.

This clone appeared a few times. V and J are TRBV15 and TRBJ2-3; D not resolved. From germline, CDR1 is LNHNV and CDR2 YYDKDF (reference sequence). Trimming cost V 0 bases and J 2 bases, with 15 bases left between them. CDR3 length: 17 amino acids. The CDR3 DNA follows: TGTGCCACCAGCAGAGATGTGGCGGAGTCCCTCACAGATACGCAGTATTTT. Protein product: CATSRDVAESLTDTQYF.

The chain is built from TRBV30 and TRBJ1-3; no clear D gene. The CDR3 length is 15 residues. V lost 1 base and J 3 bases, leaving 13 bases between the germline ends. Germline V gene sequence: CDR1 GTSNPN, CDR2 SVGIG (reference sequence). Here the CDR3 reads CAWSEGLAGGNTIYF. DNA of the CDR3: TGTGCCTGGAGTGAAGGACTTGCGGGTGGAAACACCATATATTTT.

J is TRBJ2-1 and V is TRBV18, with 10 bases matching TRBD2. Germline V gene data show CDR1 as KGHSH and CDR2 as LQKENI. The trim removed 3 bases at V and 5 bases at J, leaving 4 bases unmatched. CDR3 length: 15 amino acids. DNA for the CDR3: TGTGCCAGCTCACCGCGAACTAGCGGGAACAATGAGCAGTTCTTC. Protein: CASSPRTSGNNEQFF.